Shown below are 18 T cell receptor beta chains from a single sample sequenced in a study of blood T cell repertoires in COVID-19. This table comes from immunoSEQ multiplex PCR, and its TCRdb copy is limited to in-frame clones, with some not included. The table has more than 110,000 clones, 60% to 85% seen once. Material: peripheral blood. The receptors here all came from an elderly woman with active or convalescent COVID-19.

This clone appeared a few times. The chain joins TRBV7-2 to TRBJ1-6; the D is unclear. The V end was cut by 1 base, the J end by 10 bases, with 11 bases between. CDR3 length equals 14 residues. CDR1 is SGHTA and CDR2 is FQGNSA in the germline V gene. The CDR3 DNA reads TGTGCCAGCAGCTTAGATTCGGGAAACTCACCCCTCCACTTT. It codes for CASSLDSGNSPLHF. The variable domain in full, with the rest retrieved from reference TRBV7-2 and TRBJ1-6, is GAGVSQSPSNKVTEKGKDVELRCDPISGHTALYWYRQSLGQGLEFLIYFQGNSAPDKSGLPSDRFSAERTGGSVSTLTIQRTQQEDSAVYLCASSLDSGNSPLHFGNGTRLTVT.

The genes are TRBV27 and TRBJ1-5; the D gene is possibly TRBD1 (5 bases). The CDR3 spans 14 residues. Germline CDR1 MNHEY, CDR2 SMNVEV (reference sequence). V lost 3 bases and J 4 bases, leaving 10 bases between the germline ends. The DNA for the CDR3 is TGTGCCAGCAGTTTGGCAGGGTTTAATCAGCCCCAGCATTTT. Translating it yields CASSLAGFNQPQHF.

The chain uses TRBV13 and TRBJ2-7; D might be TRBD2 (6 bases). Germline V gives CDR1 PRHDT, CDR2 FYEKMQ (reference sequence). CDR3 length: 15 amino acids. V shed 0 bases and J shed 6 bases, with 15 bases lying between them. As DNA, the CDR3 is TGTGCCAGCAGCTTAGGCCGTCGGGGGTCGGGCGAGCAGTACTTC. Protein sequence: CASSLGRRGSGEQYF.

This clone appeared a few times. The chain is built from TRBV28 and TRBJ1-2; 8 bases are a match to TRBD1. This CDR3 has 14 amino acids. Germline CDR1 reads MDHEN; CDR2 reads SYDVKM. V dropped 1 base and J dropped 7; count of bases not matched to a gene: 5. The CDR3 region is CASSLLQGGSGYTF. In nucleotides, the CDR3 is TGTGCCAGCAGTTTATTACAGGGGGGTTCTGGCTACACCTTC.

The genes are TRBV7-9 and TRBJ2-2; D gene unclear. CDR3 size: 15 residues. V shed 4 bases and J shed 1 base, with 10 bases lying between them. The V gene's germline CDR1 is SEHNR and CDR2 FQNEAQ (reference sequence). The CDR3 reads CASSSQILNTGELFF. CDR3 DNA sequence: TGTGCCAGCAGCTCACAGATCCTGAACACCGGGGAGCTGTTTTTT.

The rearrangement uses TRBV11-2 and TRBJ1-2, with 7 bases that match TRBD1. The junction had 11 bases not matched to a gene; V was cut back by 1 base and J by 3 bases. The CDR3 covers 17 residues. The germline V gene encodes CDR1 SGHAT and CDR2 FQNNGV. CDR3 bases: TGTGCCAGCAGCTTAGCCCGATCCAGGGGGATGCACTATGGCTACACCTTC. It codes for CASSLARSRGMHYGYTF.

This sequence joins TRBV18 and TRBJ2-5, with TRBD1 matching over 8 bases. The CDR3 is 15 amino acids. V lost 5 bases and J lost 3; bases outside the gene matches: 8. CDR1 and CDR2 (germline): KGHSH, LQKENI. CDR3 DNA sequence: TGTGCCAGCTCAACAAATACAGGGGGTAAAGAGACCCAGTACTTC. It is translated as CASSTNTGGKETQYF.

There are a few counts of this clone. A read error may account for a junction end that differs from germline. The chain is built from TRBV30 and TRBJ2-7; D might be TRBD2 (6 bases). CDR1 and CDR2 (germline): GTSNPN, SVGIG (reference sequence). This CDR3 comprises 13 residues. In DNA form, the CDR3 reads TGTGCCTGGAGGGACTACATCTCCAACGAGCAGTACTTC. This translates into CAWRDYISNEQYF.

The chain joins TRBV18 to TRBJ1-1; D remains ambiguous. Germline V gives CDR1 KGHSH, CDR2 LQKENI. The CDR3 is made up of 16 amino acids. Trimming shortened V by 2 bases and J by 0 bases, and 13 bases separated the two germline ends. The CDR3 DNA follows: TGTGCCAGCTCACCAACGAGAGGTCCTCTGAACACTGAAGCTTTCTTT. Encoded protein: CASSPTRGPLNTEAFF. Filled out from reference TRBV18 and TRBJ1-1, the complete variable domain reads NAGVMQNPRHLVRRRGQEARLRCSPMKGHSHVYWYRQLPEEGLKFMVYLQKENIIDESGMPKERFSAEFPKEGPSILRIQQVVRGDSAAYFCASSPTRGPLNTEAFFGQGTRLTVV.

The chain links TRBV12-3 or TRBV12-4 to TRBJ2-7; tentatively, D is TRBD1 (6 bases). This CDR3 is built from 13 residues. Deletions cut 5 bases from V and 3 bases from J, with 11 bases between. CDR3: CASSPGQFYEQYF. The DNA for the CDR3 is TGTGCCAGCAGTCCCGGACAGTTCTACGAGCAGTACTTC.

This chain links TRBV5-4 with TRBJ2-6; 9 bases are shared with TRBD1. The V segment lost 4 bases and the J segment 0 bases; nucleotides outside the gene matches: 5. This CDR3 comprises 17 residues. Germline CDR1 reads SGHNT; CDR2 reads YYREEE (reference sequence). The DNA of the CDR3 is TGTGCCAGCAGCCCGGGACAGGGCCGCTCTGGGGCCAACGTCCTGACTTTC. It specifies CASSPGQGRSGANVLTF.

V gene TRBV7-9 combines with J gene TRBJ1-1; D unresolved. The CDR3 has 13 amino acids. The germline V gene has CDR1 SEHNR and CDR2 FQNEAQ (reference sequence). V lost 1 base, J lost 7 bases, and 10 bases lay in between. The CDR3 DNA reads TGTGCCAGCAGCTTAGGGAGGGCAGGTGAAGCTTTCTTT. This encodes CASSLGRAGEAFF.

The chain employs TRBV30 and TRBJ1-2, with D unclear. Trimming removed 3 bases from V and 2 bases from J, with 10 bases in between. Germline-derived CDR1 and CDR2 are GTSNPN and SVGIG (reference sequence). The CDR3 spans 13 residues. The CDR3 is CAWSHQANYGYTF. In DNA, the CDR3 is TGTGCCTGGAGCCATCAAGCGAACTATGGCTACACCTTC. Full variable domain (outside the CDR3, taken from reference TRBV30 and TRBJ1-2): SQTIHQWPATLVQPVGSPLSLECTVEGTSNPNLYWYRQAAGRGLQLLFYSVGIGQISSEVPQNLSASRPQDRQFILSSKKLLLSDSGFYLCAWSHQANYGYTFGSGTRLTVV.

This chain joins TRBV7-8 and TRBJ1-1; possibly TRBD1 for D (5 bases). The germline V gene encodes CDR1 SGHVS and CDR2 FQNEAQ. This CDR3 contains 15 residues. The V end was cut by 2 bases, the J end by 0 bases, with 10 bases between. The CDR3 region has the DNA TGTGCCAGCAGCTTATCCAGGGTTGTGAACACTGAAGCTTTCTTT. Its translation is CASSLSRVVNTEAFF.

The rearrangement joins TRBV11-3 to TRBJ2-1, with D uncertain. CDR1 SGHNT and CDR2 YENEEA come from the germline V gene. CDR3 size: 16 residues. V was pared by 0 bases and J by 5 bases, with 14 bases between. The CDR3 is CASSLDHVSGHNEQFF. As DNA, the CDR3 is TGTGCCAGCAGCTTAGATCACGTGTCTGGGCACAATGAGCAGTTCTTC.

J is TRBJ1-3 and V is TRBV10-1; possible D gene TRBD1, 6 bases. The length of the CDR3 is 16 residues. The V gene lost 1 base and the J gene lost 0 bases, with 10 bases spanning the gap. CDR1 is WNHNN and CDR2 is SYGVQD in the germline V gene (reference sequence). The CDR3 sequence is CASSEFRGTSGNTIYF. The CDR3 DNA is TGCGCCAGCAGTGAGTTCAGGGGCACCTCTGGAAACACCATATATTTT.

The chain employs TRBV6-5 and TRBJ1-2, with D tentatively TRBD1 (5 bases). Germline lookup yields CDR1 MNHEY and CDR2 SVGAGI. Trimming pared 6 bases from V and 14 bases from J, leaving 19 bases between. This CDR3 comprises 12 residues. This CDR3 reads CASRKDTDVCTF. CDR3 in DNA: TGTGCCAGCAGAAAGGACACCGACGTATGTACCTTC.

This clone has more than one count but fewer than ten. J is TRBJ2-2 and V is TRBV7-2; 8 bases align to TRBD2. The V gene end was trimmed by 5 bases and the J gene end by 8 bases; junction bases not matched to a gene: 13. Germline V gives CDR1 SGHTA, CDR2 FQGNSA. CDR3 length: 16 residues. Here the CDR3 reads CASSSGGGNPMGELFF. The CDR3 DNA follows: TGTGCCAGCAGCAGCGGCGGGGGGAACCCTATGGGGGAGCTGTTTTTT.